Listed below are T cell receptor beta chains from one sample, sequenced in a study of blood T cell repertoires in COVID-19. TCRdb keeps only in-frame clones here, not all; method: immunoSEQ multiplex PCR. The sample has some 250,000 clones, about 84% seen once. The sample consisted of peripheral blood. The receptors here all came from a woman older than 75 with acute or convalescent COVID-19. CDR3s leave out the opening cysteine and the closing phenylalanine or tryptophan. Each record gives: V gene, D gene, CDR3 protein. The D gene is left open where the match is weak.

>TRBV4-2|.
ASSQDLFSGNTIY
>TRBV20-1|.
SASSVGIFTEAF
>TRBV29-1|TRBD1
SVCGQGGFQETQY
>TRBV5-5|.
ASSLWAQRTDTQY
>TRBV20-1|.
SASNQGGYT
>TRBV2|.
ASSANPRGGSNEQY
>TRBV18|TRBD1
ASSPRDSQETQY
>TRBV5-1|TRBD1
ASSQGQGGYNEQF
>TRBV7-8|.
ASSGASFWQVTYNEQF
>TRBV14|.
ASSQEFGVAGNTIY
>TRBV6-1|TRBD1
ASSDRGNEQF
>TRBV6-1|TRBD1
ASSETGDVDEKLF
>TRBV5-1|TRBD1
ASSLVPQGQNSYEQY
>TRBV7-3|TRBD2
ASSPSGGAGELF
>TRBV9|.
ASSVGGQPRGAEQY
>TRBV2|TRBD2
ASVTGGGSDTQY
>TRBV27|.
ASSLGPGQNNEKLF
>TRBV18|.
ASSLYTDRGGDEKLF
>TRBV28|TRBD2
ASKAGTRTYEQY
>TRBV6-6|TRBD1
ASREPGQGSYEQY
>TRBV11-2|.
ASVPNFAGNQETQY